The 21 T cell receptor beta chains listed next were all sequenced from one sample in a study of T cell repertoires in cytomegalovirus infection. TCRdb redid the calling of the reads with MiXCR, one entry per CDR3 protein. Among fewer than 1,000,000 distinct CDR3 sequences listed, around 32% were seen once. No antigen is known for these receptors. The source was cultured CD8+ T cells from PBMCs, collected from culture after CMV antigen stimulation. These receptors all come from a human donor in good health (CMV status not recorded). Some clones in this sample may be carry-over from other donors' samples.

J is TRBJ1-5 and V is TRBV4-3, with 7 bases lining up with TRBD1. The V and J ends lost 0 bases and 5 bases, in that order; junction bases with no gene match: 4. The length of the CDR3 is 15 residues. Germline lookup yields CDR1 LGHNA and CDR2 YSLEER. The CDR3 nucleotides read TGCGCCAGCAGCCAAGATAACAGGGGATATCAGCCCCAGCATTTT. It is translated as CASSQDNRGYQPQHF.

In its sample, this clonotype was seen a few times. The J gene is TRBJ2-5, the V gene TRBV6-5, with 7 bases lining up with TRBD2. This CDR3 contains 14 residues. Germline CDR1 and CDR2: MNHEY and SVGAGI. The J segment lost 0 bases and the V segment lost 6 bases, leaving 4 bases of the junction unmatched. The CDR3 spells CASRGGTYQETQYF. Written as DNA, the CDR3 is TGTGCCAGCAGGGGGGGGACGTACCAAGAGACCCAGTACTTC.

The rearrangement links TRBV11-3 to TRBJ1-1; TRBD1 is a possible D gene (5 bases). V lost 2 bases and J lost 5, with 12 bases in between. Germline CDR1 is SGHNT and CDR2 is YENEEA. There are 14 residues in the CDR3. The CDR3 spells CASSLMGGETEAFF. DNA for the CDR3: TGTGCCAGCAGCTTAATGGGGGGAGAAACTGAAGCTTTCTTT.

This chain links TRBV5-4 with TRBJ1-1; D not certain. V was trimmed by 5 bases and J by 7 bases, leaving 12 bases between them. The V gene's germline CDR1 is SGHNT and CDR2 YYREEE (reference sequence). This CDR3 is 12 amino acids long. The CDR3: CASSGEADEAFF. For the CDR3, the DNA is TGTGCCAGCAGTGGGGAGGCGGATGAAGCTTTCTTT.

Only a few counts were recorded for this clonotype. At one end, the junction sequence differs from germline, possibly due to a read error. This chain connects TRBV7-6 to TRBJ1-4; D not resolved. Germline V gene lookup returns CDR1 SGHVS and CDR2 FNYEAQ. The CDR3 runs 11 residues. The CDR3 DNA follows: TGTGCCAACAGCTTGGCTGAAAAACTGTTTTTT. Translation: CANSLAEKLFF.

This clonotype occurred a few times. The rearrangement links TRBV7-9 to TRBJ1-2, with 7 nucleotides matching TRBD1. The CDR3 length is 17 residues. V shed 0 bases and J 4 bases; nucleotides not matched to a gene: 11. CDR1 and CDR2 (germline): SEHNR, FQNEAQ (reference sequence). CDR3 bases: TGTGCCAGCAGCTTAGCGGGGGACAGTTTACTTCCCTATGGCTACACCTTC. Translated: CASSLAGDSLLPYGYTF.

This clonotype was observed many times. The rearrangement links TRBV7-9 to TRBJ2-1, with 11 bases that match TRBD1. Germline CDR1 SEHNR, CDR2 FQNEAQ (reference sequence). After removal of 3 bases from V and 5 bases from J, the junction contained 6 bases not matched to a gene. The CDR3 runs 16 residues. In DNA, the CDR3 is TGTGCCAGCAGCTTGAGCTGGACAGGGGGCCACAATGAGCAGTTCTTC. This translates into CASSLSWTGGHNEQFF.

V and J are TRBV5-6 and TRBJ2-1; maybe TRBD2 (6 bases). Trimming took 2 bases from V and 5 from J, leaving 14 bases between them. The CDR3 covers 15 residues. Germline assignment: CDR1 SGHDT and CDR2 YYEEEE. DNA of the CDR3: TGTGCCAGCAGCTTCGGAGGGGTCAGCCACAATGAGCAGTTCTTC. Its protein is CASSFGGVSHNEQFF.

This clonotype was seen at least ten times. The rearrangement links TRBV7-9 to TRBJ2-3; 8 bases map to TRBD1. Germline-derived CDR1 and CDR2 are SEHNR and FQNEAQ (reference sequence). This CDR3 has 16 residues. Germline trimming cut 2 bases from V and 5 bases from J; bases unmatched to any gene: 9. CDR3 nucleotides: TGTGCCAGCAGCTTACGACAGGGGTCCACCATAGATACGCAGTATTTT. Translating it yields CASSLRQGSTIDTQYF. Complete variable domain (other parts from reference TRBV7-9 and TRBJ2-3): DTGVSQNPRHKITKRGQNVTFRCDPISEHNRLYWYRQTLGQGPEFLTYFQNEAQLEKSRLLSDRFSAERPKGSFSTLEIQRTEQGDSAMYLCASSLRQGSTIDTQYFGPGTRLTVL.

The V and J genes are TRBV12-3 or TRBV12-4 and TRBJ2-5; D call uncertain. This CDR3 is 14 amino acids long. Trimming took off 6 bases at V and 2 bases at J, with 13 bases between the two ends. The CDR3 region is CASSAPEGQETQYF. CDR3 coding DNA: TGTGCCAGCAGCGCTCCGGAAGGGCAAGAGACCCAGTACTTC.

This clonotype appeared a few times. The chain links TRBV20-1 to TRBJ1-4, with 9 bases that match TRBD1. V shed 3 bases, J shed 5 bases, and the junction held 4 bases outside the gene matches. Germline-derived CDR1 and CDR2 are DFQATT and SNEGSKA (reference sequence). The CDR3 has 14 residues. DNA of the CDR3: TGCAGTGCTAGCCGACAGGGGGAAAATGAAAAACTGTTTTTT. It codes for CSASRQGENEKLFF.

This clonotype was recorded many times. This rearrangement joins TRBV4-1 to TRBJ2-3; maybe TRBD1 (6 bases). The V gene lost 6 bases and the J gene lost 0 bases, with 7 bases spanning the gap. Germline V gene data show CDR1 as MGHRA and CDR2 as YSYEKL. This CDR3 has 13 amino acids. In nucleotides, the CDR3 is TGCGCCAGCAGGGGGGCCAGCACAGATACGCAGTATTTT. It translates to CASRGASTDTQYF.

This clonotype turned up a few times. The chain recombines TRBV24-1 with TRBJ2-2, with a tentative D call TRBD2 (5 bases). V was cut by 10 bases and J by 11 bases, with 10 bases left in between. This CDR3 is built from 10 residues. Looked up from germline, CDR1 is KGHDR and CDR2 is SFDVKD. The CDR3 sequence is CATGGRELFF. CDR3 nucleotide sequence: TGTGCCACAGGAGGCCGCGAGCTGTTTTTT.

This clonotype was seen more than once but under ten times. This chain uses TRBV11-2 with TRBJ2-7; 9 bases line up with TRBD2. The V gene's germline CDR1 is SGHAT and CDR2 FQNNGV. With V trimmed by 5 bases and J by 2 bases, 7 bases remained unmatched. This CDR3 has 15 amino acids. The CDR3 nucleotides are TGTGCCAGCAGCCTGCTAGCGGGGAGAGCCTACGAGCAGTACGTC. Translation gives CASSLLAGRAYEQYV.

This sequence joins TRBV2 and TRBJ2-5; 7 bases align to TRBD2. Germline V gives CDR1 SNHLY, CDR2 FYNNEI. This CDR3 has 16 amino acids. J was trimmed by 5 bases and V by 1 base; bases with no gene match: 10. This CDR3 is CASSEGSLAVGETQYF. The CDR3 DNA sequence: TGTGCCAGCAGTGAAGGGTCCCTAGCGGTGGGGGAGACCCAGTACTTC.

This clonotype was observed many times. The chain employs TRBV7-8 and TRBJ2-3, with 12 bases matching TRBD2. The CDR3 is 18 amino acids. In germline, CDR1 is SGHVS, CDR2 FQNEAQ. J lost 3 bases, V lost 6 bases, and 13 bases had no gene match. The CDR3 is CASRPNEQTSGRTDTQYF. The CDR3 nucleotides are TGTGCCAGCAGACCAAACGAACAGACTAGCGGGAGAACAGATACGCAGTATTTT.

This chain joins TRBV4-1 and TRBJ2-7; D might be TRBD2 (6 bases). Deletions cut 1 base from V and 7 bases from J, with 8 bases between. Germline V CDR1 and CDR2: MGHRA, YSYEKL. The length of the CDR3 is 12 residues. CDR3: CASSQVAGEQYF. CDR3 DNA: TGCGCCAGCAGCCAAGTGGCGGGGGAGCAGTACTTC.

CDR3 nucleotides: TGTGCCAGCAGCCCGCTCCGGGGACAGGGGTCTGGCTACACCTTC. Translation: CASSPLRGQGSGYTF. V and J are TRBV7-6 and TRBJ1-2; 10 bases agree with TRBD1. The CDR3 runs to 15 residues. The germline CDR1 and CDR2 sequences are SGHVS and FNYEAQ. J lost 7 bases, V lost 5 bases, and 10 bases had no gene match.

This clonotype was counted ten times or more. The chain employs TRBV7-8 and TRBJ2-7; maybe TRBD1 (9 bases). In germline, CDR1 is SGHVS, CDR2 FQNEAQ. The CDR3 spans 17 residues. With 1 base removed from V and 1 base from J, the gap between germline ends came to 17 bases. DNA of the CDR3: TGTGCCAGCAGCTTAGTTTTAGCGGGACAGGGATCCTACGAGCAGTACTTC. Translating it yields CASSLVLAGQGSYEQYF.

V gene TRBV19 combines with J gene TRBJ2-1, with D possibly TRBD2 on 6 matching bases. Germline V gives CDR1 LNHDA, CDR2 SQIVND (reference sequence). This CDR3 contains 15 residues. Trimming took off 4 bases at V and 3 bases at J, with 13 bases between the two ends. The CDR3 DNA follows: TGTGCCAGTAGTACCGGGACTCCCATCTACAATGAGCAGTTCTTC. It translates to CASSTGTPIYNEQFF.

On this clonotype: A much larger clone lies a single base off, so this may be a read error. The chain recombines TRBV7-9 with TRBJ1-2; the D is unclear. Per germline, CDR1 SEHNR and CDR2 FQNEAQ (reference sequence). The CDR3 has 14 amino acids. The CDR3 here is CVSSLGRGRGGYTF. The CDR3 nucleotides read TGTGTCAGCAGCTTAGGGCGGGGTCGCGGAGGCTACACCTTC.